The source of this T cell receptor beta chain is a study of cytomegalovirus exposure and HLA in healthy donors (dated by TCRdb to the late 2010s). About the investigation overall: According to an earlier analysis of 587 of the donors, about 170 million T cells yielded over 90 million unique TCR beta sequences and 250 to 350 Gb of sequence data. On average, 235,054 unique TCR beta nucleotide sequences were sequenced per donor among roughly 430 genotyped donors of the cohort, with 15% to 20% of those sequences being non-productive. All discovery cohort repertoires had been generated using a single sequencing platform. The T cell repertoires of several hundred subjects were profiled by immunosequencing and related to cytomegalovirus serostatus. Roughly five DR-DQ haplotypes were handled as single units for association and clustering, since linkage in the cohort was strong. Along with the roughly 610-subject first cohort, a separate validation cohort of approximately 110 different subjects was used. To study patterns of TCR occurrence, a later analysis re-analyzed previously published TCR beta repertoires from 550 to 800 donors and added high-resolution HLA genotyping. In a later genetic analysis, genome-wide SNP genotypes for about 65% of the 666 donors were used, and that subset was treated as a discovery cohort. HLA typing included class I and class II loci at four-digit resolution. Approximately 300 gigabases of sequencing data and around 80 million unique TCR sequences made up an early release that covered approximately 650 HLA-typed donors. The later analysis used no new phenotypic data to find candidate immune exposures, relying instead on TCR beta sequences and their occurrence across donors. The aim of the study was to test whether cataloging public T cell receptors could identify signatures of past pathogen exposure. To predict cytomegalovirus infection status, the study combined high-throughput TCR immunosequencing, statistical association of individual TCRs with disease status, and machine learning. The genetic ancestry cluster associated with self-reported Caucasian donors included 70% to 85% of the roughly 400 genotyped donors. The number of typed donors differed by locus: about 629-630 for A, B, C, DRB1 and DQB1; 522 for DQA1; some 590 for DPA1; and some 430 for DPB1. To decide whether each TCR beta V gene segment behaved as functional or pseudogenic, an earlier analysis of some 600 of the donors relied on high-throughput TCR beta sequencing. Alongside the repertoire data, information on donor age, sex, ethnicity and CMV serostatus was compiled.

The investigation overall reported the following: A further reported finding was that TCR beta sequences accurately predicted the HLA-A and HLA-B alleles for most subjects in the first cohort. Most TCR sequences were observed very rarely across donors, whereas some public TCRs were present in many individuals. Because HLA typing was missing for some donors at each locus, association tests included only the typed subset. The authors suggested that the approach could potentially be extended to other disease states and immunological phenotypes. Strong co-occurrence of HLA alleles, especially DR and DQ, made assigning TCR associations to individual alleles difficult. In a later analysis, HLA-associated TCR beta chains were found to be more clonally expanded and to have lower generation probabilities than equally common non-associated chains. V-gene and J-gene trimming of TCR beta chains was associated with a missense DCLRE1C variant in a later genetic analysis, and the association was replicated in an independent cohort. The study listed 164 TCR beta chains as associated with cytomegalovirus. According to a later genetic analysis, donors in an Asian-associated ancestry cluster had fewer N-insertions in productive TCRs than the roughly 660-donor mean. At a false discovery rate of 0.05, a later analysis linked some 18,000 TCR beta sequences to specific HLA alleles. The classifier was reported to diagnose cytomegalovirus status with high specificity and sensitivity in both the original cohort and the validation cohort. The 87-base-pair reads could not distinguish some IMGT-functional V segments, including TRBV6-2 and TRBV6-3, so those segments were excluded. Linkage disequilibrium might explain the correlated functional status among segregating V segments, but an unknown experimental factor could not be excluded. The only immune exposure information available for the cohort was CMV serostatus. A cluster of highly shared sequence variants was judged likely to be a technical artifact of the sequencing pipeline. A few of the identified cytomegalovirus-associated TCR beta chains were confirmed in vitro to be specific for cytomegalovirus antigens. According to a later analysis, most CMV-associated TCR beta chains appeared to be HLA-restricted, and the HLA associations seemed to be driven largely by CMV exposure. In an earlier analysis of about 550 of the donors, most TCR beta V segments were observed in productive rearrangements about 87% or about 30% of the time, broadly matching IMGT annotations. In a later analysis, TCR association rates were found to vary across HLA loci, with the most associated TCRs seen for DRB1 alleles and the fewest for HLA-C alleles. A later analysis reported that several top co-occurrence clusters appeared linked to parvovirus B19, influenza, CMV and Epstein-Barr virus. Roughly 15 rarely observed V segments, including chromosome 9 orphons, were excluded from the earlier analysis of about 610 of the donors because counts were too low. Sequencing depth was assumed to be roughly uniform across donors in the presence/absence analyses, though that assumption may not hold. In this cohort, only TCR beta chains were sequenced, and detectable features were limited by the absence of alpha or paired-chain data.

Worth noting for this clone: The antigen it recognizes is unknown.

Library construction relied on the immunoSEQ multiplex PCR assay. The multiplex PCR relied on a mix of 60 forward primers for TCR Vbeta segments and 13 reverse primers for TCR Jbeta segments. Amplification of the CDR3 region of rearranged TCR beta genes was performed with a multiplex PCR assay on genomic DNA. The Illumina HiSeq System was used to sequence the amplified TCR beta libraries as 87-base-pair reads. The study's processing was this. A later analysis tallied around 87 million unique TCR beta chains across the 666 repertoires, and approximately 12 million of those chains were shared by two or more donors. Raw reads were error-corrected and collapsed into unique sequences with a nearest-neighbor algorithm that merged closely related sequences to remove PCR and sequencing errors. Alignment of CDR3 sequences to IMGT reference sequences was used to assign V, D and J gene segments. For a sequence to be retained, at least a six-nucleotide match to both a V gene segment and a J gene segment was required. A rearrangement was called productive if the CDR3 had no stop codons and remained in frame with V and J, and every other rearrangement was called non-productive. Following IMGT convention, CDR3 was defined as the stretch from the second conserved V-encoded cysteine up to the conserved J-encoded phenylalanine. The earlier analysis of fewer than 700 of the donors excluded sequences that lacked an unambiguous match to a single V gene segment. In an earlier analysis of a few hundred of the donors, V segments were called functional above 56.7% productive rearrangements and were called segregating when the between-donor standard deviation exceeded 5%. A statistical classification framework was built to diagnose cytomegalovirus status from the catalog of TCR beta chain sequences. In a later analysis, TCR nucleotide sequences were compared against IMGT/GENE-DB human TR gene sequences so that V and J genes could be assigned. In a later analysis, CDR3 sequences and most-parsimonious VDJ recombination scenarios were assigned using the TCRdist pipeline. In a later analysis, each TCR beta chain was defined by its CDR3 amino acid sequence together with its V-gene family, and reads lacking a unique V-gene family were excluded. In a later analysis, 550 to 650 highly shared, low-generation-probability nucleotide sequences were removed to address suspected cross-contamination and a sequencing artifact. In a later analysis, a clonal expansion index was calculated for each public chain from normalized within-repertoire ranks of inferred template counts. Generation probabilities in a later analysis came from a VDJ recombination model fitted to out-of-frame rearrangements, and those results were checked against IGoR. In a later analysis, TCR-TCR, TCR-HLA and TCR-CMV co-occurrence was scored with hypergeometric tests, and a repertoire-size bias correction was applied to TCR pairs. A later analysis estimated false discovery rates by permuting HLA or CMV assignments 20 times. In a later analysis, co-occurring TCRs were grouped using DBSCAN, with TCRdist sequence similarity added in when clustering inside HLA-allele-positive subsets. Repertoires with fewer than 30,000 or more than 120,000 public chains were left out of co-occurrence clustering, as were a handful of repertoires with anomalous nucleotide sharing. TCRdb carries this immuneACCESS record with in-frame sequences only. Its versions omit some clonotypes, under half of them owing to an unresolved V gene in the studies checked, with the rest unexplained. D and trimming were read from the DNA, whereas the V and J calls and clone size are those reported in that table. The sample table gives 100,000 to 150,000 clones. Around 3.9% of the sample goes to the ten largest clones.

In total, about 650 healthy bone marrow donors made up the cohort. Cohort members were all nominally healthy when sampled, although unrecorded immune exposures were likely present. The donor tested CMV seronegative, placing the donor among the 350 to 400 seronegative members of the cohort. Each donor provided a peripheral blood sample, and peripheral blood mononuclear cells were used for TCR beta sequencing. Genomic DNA extraction from the blood cell samples was performed with the Qiagen DNeasy Blood Extraction Kit. From its cysteine to its phenylalanine, the CDR3 spans 13 amino acids. Of all the DNA, just the CDR3 is kept, 39 bases in frame from base 1. V sheds 7 bases and J sheds 11 bases, leaving 21 bases between their ends. CDR1 and CDR2, per the germline V gene (reference sequence), are MNHEY and SMNVEV.

Recombination linked TRBV27 to TRBJ2-7; D gene: possibly TRBD2, on 7 matching bases. The sequenced sample consisted of PBMCs. The sequence was obtained from a man between 18 and 35 years old in good health and CMV-seronegative. In nucleotides, the sequence is TGTGCCAGCACCAAGGGGGGAGGGAGGAAGGAGTACTTC. It translates as CASTKGGGRKEYF.